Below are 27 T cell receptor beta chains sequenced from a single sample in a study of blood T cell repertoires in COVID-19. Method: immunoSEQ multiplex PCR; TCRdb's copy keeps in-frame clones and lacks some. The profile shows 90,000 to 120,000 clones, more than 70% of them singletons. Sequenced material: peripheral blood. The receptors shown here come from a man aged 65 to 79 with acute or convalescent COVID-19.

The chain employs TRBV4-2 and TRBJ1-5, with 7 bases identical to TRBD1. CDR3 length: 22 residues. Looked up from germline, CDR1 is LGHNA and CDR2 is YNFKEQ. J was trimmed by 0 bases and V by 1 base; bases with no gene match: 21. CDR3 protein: CASSQAGQARRRRLYSNQPQHF. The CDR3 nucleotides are TGTGCCAGCAGCCAAGCTGGACAGGCGAGGAGGAGGAGGCTATATAGCAATCAGCCCCAGCATTTT.

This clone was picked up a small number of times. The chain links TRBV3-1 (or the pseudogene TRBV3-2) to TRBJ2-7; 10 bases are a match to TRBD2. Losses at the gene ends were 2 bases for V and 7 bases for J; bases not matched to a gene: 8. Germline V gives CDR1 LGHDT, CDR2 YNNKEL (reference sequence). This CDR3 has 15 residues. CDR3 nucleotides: TGTGCCAGCAGCCAAAAAGCGGGGGGGCCGGGAGAGCAGTACTTC. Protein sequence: CASSQKAGGPGEQYF.

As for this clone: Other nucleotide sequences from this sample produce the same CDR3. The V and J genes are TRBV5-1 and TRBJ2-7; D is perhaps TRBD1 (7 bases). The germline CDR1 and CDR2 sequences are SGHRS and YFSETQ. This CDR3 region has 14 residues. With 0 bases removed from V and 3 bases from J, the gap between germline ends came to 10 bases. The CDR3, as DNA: TGCGCCAGCAGCTTGGGGCAGGGGGGCTACGAGCAGTACTTC. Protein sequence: CASSLGQGGYEQYF.

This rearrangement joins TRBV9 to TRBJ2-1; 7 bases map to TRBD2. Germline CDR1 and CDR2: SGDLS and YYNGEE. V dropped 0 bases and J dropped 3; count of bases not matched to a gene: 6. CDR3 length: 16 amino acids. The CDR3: CASSVDIGGNYNEQFF. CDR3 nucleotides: TGTGCCAGCAGCGTAGACATCGGGGGGAACTACAATGAGCAGTTCTTC.

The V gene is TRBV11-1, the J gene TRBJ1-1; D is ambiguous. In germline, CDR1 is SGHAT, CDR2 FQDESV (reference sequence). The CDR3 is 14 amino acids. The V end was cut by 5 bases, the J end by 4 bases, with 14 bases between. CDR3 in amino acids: CASSVERPPTEAFF. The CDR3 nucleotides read TGTGCCAGCAGCGTCGAGAGGCCCCCCACTGAAGCTTTCTTT.

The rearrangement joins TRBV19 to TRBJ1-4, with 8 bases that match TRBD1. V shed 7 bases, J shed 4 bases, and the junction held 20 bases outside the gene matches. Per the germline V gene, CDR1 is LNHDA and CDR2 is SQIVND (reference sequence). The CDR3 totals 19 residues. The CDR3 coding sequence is TGTGCCAGTACCACCCATTGGACAGGGAGGGACGGTGGTAATGAAAAACTGTTTTTT. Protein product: CASTTHWTGRDGGNEKLFF.

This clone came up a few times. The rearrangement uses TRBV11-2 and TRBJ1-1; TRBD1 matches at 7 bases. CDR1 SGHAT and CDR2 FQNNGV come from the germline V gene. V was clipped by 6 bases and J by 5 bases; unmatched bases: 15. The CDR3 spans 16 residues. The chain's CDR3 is CASRTLEGARGTEAFF. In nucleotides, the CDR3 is TGTGCCAGCAGAACCCTTGAGGGGGCAAGGGGAACTGAAGCTTTCTTT.

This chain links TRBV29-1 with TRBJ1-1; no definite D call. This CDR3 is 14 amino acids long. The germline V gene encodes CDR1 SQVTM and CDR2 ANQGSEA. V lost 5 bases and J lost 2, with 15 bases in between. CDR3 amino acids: CSVSAGSLNTEAFF. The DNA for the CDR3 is TGCAGCGTTAGCGCCGGGAGTCTTAACACTGAAGCTTTCTTT.

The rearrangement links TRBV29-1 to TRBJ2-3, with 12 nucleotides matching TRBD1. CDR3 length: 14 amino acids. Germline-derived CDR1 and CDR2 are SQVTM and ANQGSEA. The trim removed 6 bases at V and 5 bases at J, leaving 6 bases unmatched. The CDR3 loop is CSVLGQGARDTQYF. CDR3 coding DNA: TGCAGCGTCCTGGGACAGGGGGCTCGAGATACGCAGTATTTT.

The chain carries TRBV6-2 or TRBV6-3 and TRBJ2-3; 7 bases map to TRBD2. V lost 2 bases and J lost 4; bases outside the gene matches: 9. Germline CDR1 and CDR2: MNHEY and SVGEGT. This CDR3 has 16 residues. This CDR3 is CASSYSEAGSSDTQYF. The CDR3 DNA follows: TGTGCCAGCAGTTACAGTGAAGCGGGGTCGTCAGATACGCAGTATTTT.

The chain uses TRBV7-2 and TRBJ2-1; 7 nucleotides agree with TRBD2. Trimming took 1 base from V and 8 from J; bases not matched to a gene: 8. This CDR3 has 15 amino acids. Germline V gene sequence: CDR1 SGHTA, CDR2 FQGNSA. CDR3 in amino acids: CASSLDSSGTDEQFF. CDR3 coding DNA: TGTGCCAGCAGCTTAGATTCTAGCGGCACAGATGAGCAGTTCTTC.

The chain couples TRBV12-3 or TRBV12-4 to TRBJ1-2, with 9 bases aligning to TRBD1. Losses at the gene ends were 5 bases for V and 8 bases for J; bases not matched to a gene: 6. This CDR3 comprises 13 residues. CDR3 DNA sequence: TGTGCCAGCAGTCCAGGGACAGGGAGAGGCTACACCTTC. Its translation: CASSPGTGRGYTF.

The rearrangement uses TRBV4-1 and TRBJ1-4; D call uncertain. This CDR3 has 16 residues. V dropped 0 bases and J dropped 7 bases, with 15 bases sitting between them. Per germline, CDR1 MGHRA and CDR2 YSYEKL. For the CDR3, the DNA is TGCGCCAGCAGCCAAGATCTACGTCCACGCGGTGAAAAACTGTTTTTT. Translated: CASSQDLRPRGEKLFF.

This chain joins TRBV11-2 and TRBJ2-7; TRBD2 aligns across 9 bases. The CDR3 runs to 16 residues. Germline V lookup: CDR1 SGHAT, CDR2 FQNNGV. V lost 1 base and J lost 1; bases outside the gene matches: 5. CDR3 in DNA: TGTGCCAGCAGCTTAGGGTTAGCGGGGGCTTCCTACGAGCAGTACTTC. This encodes CASSLGLAGASYEQYF.

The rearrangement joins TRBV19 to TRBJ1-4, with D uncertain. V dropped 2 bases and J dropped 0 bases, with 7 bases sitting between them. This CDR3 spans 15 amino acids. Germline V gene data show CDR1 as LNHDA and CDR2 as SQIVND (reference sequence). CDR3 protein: CASSIKPTTNEKLFF. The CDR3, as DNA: TGTGCCAGTAGTATAAAGCCCACAACTAATGAAAAACTGTTTTTT.

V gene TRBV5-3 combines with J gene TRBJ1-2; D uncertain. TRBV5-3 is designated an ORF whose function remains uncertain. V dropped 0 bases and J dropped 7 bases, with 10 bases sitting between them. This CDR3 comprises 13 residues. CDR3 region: CARSLAPFGGYTF. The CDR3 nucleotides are TGTGCCAGAAGCTTGGCCCCATTCGGTGGCTACACCTTC.

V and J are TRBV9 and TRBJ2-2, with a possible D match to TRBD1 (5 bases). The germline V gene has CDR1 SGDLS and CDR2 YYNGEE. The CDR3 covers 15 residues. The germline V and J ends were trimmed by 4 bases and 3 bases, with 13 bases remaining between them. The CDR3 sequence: CASSLRTHDTGELFF. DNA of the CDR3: TGTGCCAGCAGCCTCCGGACACATGACACCGGGGAGCTGTTTTTT.

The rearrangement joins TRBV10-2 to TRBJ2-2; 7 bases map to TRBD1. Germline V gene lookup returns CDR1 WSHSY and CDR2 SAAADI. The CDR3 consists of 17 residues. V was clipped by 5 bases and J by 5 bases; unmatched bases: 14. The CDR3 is CASSTRDSGKGTGELFF. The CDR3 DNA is TGCGCCAGCAGTACCCGGGACAGCGGCAAGGGGACCGGGGAGCTGTTTTTT.

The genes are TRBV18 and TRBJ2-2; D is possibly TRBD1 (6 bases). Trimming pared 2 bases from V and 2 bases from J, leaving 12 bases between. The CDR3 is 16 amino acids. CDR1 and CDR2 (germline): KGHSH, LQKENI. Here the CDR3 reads CASSPTDSANTGELFF. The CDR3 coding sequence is TGTGCCAGCTCACCAACGGACAGTGCCAACACCGGGGAGCTGTTTTTT.

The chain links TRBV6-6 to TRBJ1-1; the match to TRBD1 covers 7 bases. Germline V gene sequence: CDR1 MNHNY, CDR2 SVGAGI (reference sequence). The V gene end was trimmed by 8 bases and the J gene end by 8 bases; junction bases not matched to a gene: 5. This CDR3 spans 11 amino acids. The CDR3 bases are TGTGCCAGCGGATCAGGGGGAGAAGCTTTCTTT. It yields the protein CASGSGGEAFF.

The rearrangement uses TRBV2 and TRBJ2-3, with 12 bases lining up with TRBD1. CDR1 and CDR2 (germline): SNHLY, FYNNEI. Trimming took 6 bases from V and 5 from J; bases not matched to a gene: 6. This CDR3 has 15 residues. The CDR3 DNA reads TGTGCCAGCAGGCCGGGACAGGGGGCGCGAGATACGCAGTATTTT. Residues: CASRPGQGARDTQYF.

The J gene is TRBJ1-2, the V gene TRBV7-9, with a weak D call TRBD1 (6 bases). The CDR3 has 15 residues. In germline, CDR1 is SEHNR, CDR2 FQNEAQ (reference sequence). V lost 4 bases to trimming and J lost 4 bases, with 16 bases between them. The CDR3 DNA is TGTGCCAGCAGCTCGAGCGGCAGGGGCATCTATGGCTACACCTTC. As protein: CASSSSGRGIYGYTF.

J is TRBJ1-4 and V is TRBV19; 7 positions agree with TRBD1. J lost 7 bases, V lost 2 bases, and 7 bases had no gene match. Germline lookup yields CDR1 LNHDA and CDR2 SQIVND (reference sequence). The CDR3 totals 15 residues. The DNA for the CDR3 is TGTGCCAGTAGTATAATGACAGGGCCCCGTGAAAAACTGTTTTTT. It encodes CASSIMTGPREKLFF. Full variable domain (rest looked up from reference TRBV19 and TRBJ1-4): DGGITQSPKYLFRKEGQNVTLSCEQNLNHDAMYWYRQDPGQGLRLIYYSQIVNDFQKGDIAEGYSVSREKKESFPLTVTSAQKNPTAFYLCASSIMTGPREKLFFGSGTQLSVL.

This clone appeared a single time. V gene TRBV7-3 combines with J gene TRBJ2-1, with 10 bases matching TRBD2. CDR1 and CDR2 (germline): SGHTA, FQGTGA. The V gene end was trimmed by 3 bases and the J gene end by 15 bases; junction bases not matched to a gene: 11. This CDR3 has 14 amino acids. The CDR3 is CASSFKTSGDSLFF. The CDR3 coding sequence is TGTGCCAGCAGCTTCAAAACTAGCGGGGACTCTTTGTTCTTC.

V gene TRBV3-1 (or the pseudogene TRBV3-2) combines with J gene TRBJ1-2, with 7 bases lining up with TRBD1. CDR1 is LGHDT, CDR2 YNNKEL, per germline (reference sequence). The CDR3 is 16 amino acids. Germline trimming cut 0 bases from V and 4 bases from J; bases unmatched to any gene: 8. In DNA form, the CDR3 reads TGTGCCAGCAGCCAAGATGGAGGCAGGGGGATCTATGGCTACACCTTC. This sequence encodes CASSQDGGRGIYGYTF.

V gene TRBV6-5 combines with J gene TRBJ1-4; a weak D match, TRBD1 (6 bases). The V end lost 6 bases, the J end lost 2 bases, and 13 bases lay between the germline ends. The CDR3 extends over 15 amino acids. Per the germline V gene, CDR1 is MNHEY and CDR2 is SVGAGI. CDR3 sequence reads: CASRDTGNTNEKLFF. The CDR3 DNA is TGTGCCAGCAGAGATACAGGGAACACTAATGAAAAACTGTTTTTT.

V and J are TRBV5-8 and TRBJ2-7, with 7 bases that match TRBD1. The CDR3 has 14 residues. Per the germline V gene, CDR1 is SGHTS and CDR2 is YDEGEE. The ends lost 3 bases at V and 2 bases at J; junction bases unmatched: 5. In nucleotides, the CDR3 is TGTGCCAGCAGCTCAGGACAGGCCGCCTACGAGCAGTACTTC. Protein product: CASSSGQAAYEQYF.